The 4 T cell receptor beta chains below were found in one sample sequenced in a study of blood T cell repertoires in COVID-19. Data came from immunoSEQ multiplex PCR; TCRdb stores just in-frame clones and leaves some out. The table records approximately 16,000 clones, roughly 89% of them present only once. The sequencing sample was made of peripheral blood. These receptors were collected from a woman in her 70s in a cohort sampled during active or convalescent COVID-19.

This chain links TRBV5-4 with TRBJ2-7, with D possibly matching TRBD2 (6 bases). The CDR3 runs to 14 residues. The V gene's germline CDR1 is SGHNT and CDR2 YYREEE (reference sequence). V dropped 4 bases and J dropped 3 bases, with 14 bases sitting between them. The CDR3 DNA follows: TGTGCCAGCAGCCGTGGAGGGGTTAACTACGAGCAGTACTTC. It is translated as CASSRGGVNYEQYF.

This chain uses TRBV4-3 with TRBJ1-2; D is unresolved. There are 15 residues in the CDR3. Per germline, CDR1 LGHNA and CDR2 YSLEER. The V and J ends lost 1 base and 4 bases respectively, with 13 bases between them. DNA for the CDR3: TGCGCCAGCAGCCAAGGTTCCGGACGGGGCTATGGCTACACCTTC. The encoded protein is CASSQGSGRGYGYTF.

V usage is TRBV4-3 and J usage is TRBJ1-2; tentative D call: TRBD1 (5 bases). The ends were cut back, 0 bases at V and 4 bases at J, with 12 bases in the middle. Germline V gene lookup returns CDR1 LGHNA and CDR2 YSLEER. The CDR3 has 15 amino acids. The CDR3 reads CASSQDRGVSYGYTF. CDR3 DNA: TGCGCCAGCAGCCAAGATCGGGGGGTTAGCTATGGCTACACCTTC.

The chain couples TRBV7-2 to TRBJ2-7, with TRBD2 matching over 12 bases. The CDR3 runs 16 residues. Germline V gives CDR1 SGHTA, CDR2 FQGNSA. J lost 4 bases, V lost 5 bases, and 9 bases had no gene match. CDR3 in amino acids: CASSAALAGGKYEQYF. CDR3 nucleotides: TGTGCCAGCAGCGCGGCCCTAGCGGGGGGGAAGTACGAGCAGTACTTC.